This T cell receptor beta chain is from a study of chemoradiotherapy in HPV16-positive cancers. Overall study context: Functional T-cell assays on a couple of HPV16-positive patients' cells defined candidate HPV-specific clones and common TCR motifs. The study's findings and limits: HPV-specific T cells were functionally defined from only two HPV16-positive patients. For HPV16-positive patients, expanding HPV-responsive T cells associated with longer recurrence-free survival. Non-HPV-specific T cells did not expand in tumors during treatment, whereas candidate HPV-specific clones and E7-related motifs did.

In regard to this clone: The antigen remains undetermined.

Using immunoSEQ multiplex PCR, the repertoire was profiled, and TCRdb retains in-frame clones only, with some absent. The data contain approximately 9,000 clones, about 80% of them singletons. This material was collected from a patient who underwent chemoradiotherapy. The receptor was isolated from a human donor with HPV-associated anogenital cancer.

The CDR3: CASSLGGVEQETQYF. The CDR3 bases are TGTGCCAGCAGTCTGGGGGGCGTGGAACAAGAGACCCAGTACTTC. The chain has TRBV28 and TRBJ2-5, with D tentatively TRBD1 or TRBD2 (6 bases each). Germline V gene data show CDR1 as MDHEN and CDR2 as SYDVKM. The CDR3 runs 15 residues. Trimming removed 5 bases from V and 2 bases from J, with 15 bases in between.